There are a few counts of the clone carrying this TCR beta chain. Its antigen is unidentified. Construction of TCR beta libraries relied on iRepertoire HTBI primers and on Arm-PCR targeting CDR3 regions. TCRdb re-called the multiplex PCR reads through MiXCR, storing one row per CDR3 protein. This table has hundreds of thousands of distinct CDR3 sequences, about 16% appearing once. This sample is drawn from a study of regulatory T cells in long-lasting Graves disease. Study background: New Graves' disease cases had less than 3 months of antithyroid drugs.

Germline loops: CDR1 LGHNA, CDR2 YNFKEQ. V was pared by 0 bases and J by 7 bases, with 15 bases between. There are 16 residues in the CDR3. General study results and limits: Accuracy may have been reduced by the small sample size.

The time point: newly diagnosed GD, antithyroid drugs for less than 3 months. After RNA was extracted from PBMCs, the TCR library was made from it. The data also belong to a second study, concerning T cells in Graves' hyperthyroidism and ophthalmopathy. That paper states: Diagnosis rested on symptoms, serum thyroxine and TRAb, thyroid ultrasound, and orbital computed tomography. Blood held most thyroid clonotypes expanded above 0.001 frequency.

The source material was peripheral blood mononuclear cells (PBMCs), sampled at new diagnosis, from a patient treated with antithyroid drugs. The chain employs TRBV4-2 and TRBJ1-4; weak D call: TRBD1 (6 bases). The sequence came from a middle-aged woman with Graves disease. The CDR3 coding sequence is TGTGCCAGCAGCCAAGAATTCAGGGGTTTCTTTGAAAAACTGTTTTTT. It is translated as CASSQEFRGFFEKLFF.